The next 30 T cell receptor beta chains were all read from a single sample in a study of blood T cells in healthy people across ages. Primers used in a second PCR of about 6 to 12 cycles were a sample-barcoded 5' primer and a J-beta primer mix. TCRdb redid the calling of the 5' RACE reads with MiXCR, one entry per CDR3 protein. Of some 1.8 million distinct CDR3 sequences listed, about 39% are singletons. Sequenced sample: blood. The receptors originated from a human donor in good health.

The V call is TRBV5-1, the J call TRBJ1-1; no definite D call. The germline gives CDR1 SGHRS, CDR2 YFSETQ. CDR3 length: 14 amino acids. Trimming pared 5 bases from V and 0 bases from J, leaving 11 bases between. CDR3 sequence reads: CASRLSFMNTEAFF. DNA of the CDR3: TGCGCCAGCAGGCTGTCTTTTATGAACACTGAAGCTTTCTTT.

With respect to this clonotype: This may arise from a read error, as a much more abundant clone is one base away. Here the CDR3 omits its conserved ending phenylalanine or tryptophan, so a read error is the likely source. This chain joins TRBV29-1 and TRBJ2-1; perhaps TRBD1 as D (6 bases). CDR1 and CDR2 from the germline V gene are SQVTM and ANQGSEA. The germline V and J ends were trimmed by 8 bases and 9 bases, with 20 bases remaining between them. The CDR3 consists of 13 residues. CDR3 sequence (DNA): TGCAGCCCCGGCGGCAGGGGTAGTGGTGAGCAGTTCTAC. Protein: CSPGGRGSGEQFY.

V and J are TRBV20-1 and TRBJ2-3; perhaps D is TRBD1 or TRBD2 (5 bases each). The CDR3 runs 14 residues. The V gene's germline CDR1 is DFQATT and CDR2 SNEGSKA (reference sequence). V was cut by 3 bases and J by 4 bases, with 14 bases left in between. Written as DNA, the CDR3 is TGCAGTGCTAGTCTCGGGGCTCGAGCAGATACGCAGTATTTT. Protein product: CSASLGARADTQYF.

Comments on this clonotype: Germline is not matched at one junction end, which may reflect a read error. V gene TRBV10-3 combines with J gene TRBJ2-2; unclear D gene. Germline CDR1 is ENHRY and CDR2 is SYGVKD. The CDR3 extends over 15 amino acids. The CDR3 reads CAISGHRANAGELFF. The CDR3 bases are TGTGCCATCAGTGGACACCGAGCGAACGCCGGGGAGCTGTTTTTT.

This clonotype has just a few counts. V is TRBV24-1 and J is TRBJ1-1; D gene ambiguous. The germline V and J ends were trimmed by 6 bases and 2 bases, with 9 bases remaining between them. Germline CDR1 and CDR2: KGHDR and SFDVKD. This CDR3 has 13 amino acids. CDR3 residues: CATSWTANTEAFF. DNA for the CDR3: TGTGCCACCAGTTGGACCGCCAACACTGAAGCTTTCTTT.

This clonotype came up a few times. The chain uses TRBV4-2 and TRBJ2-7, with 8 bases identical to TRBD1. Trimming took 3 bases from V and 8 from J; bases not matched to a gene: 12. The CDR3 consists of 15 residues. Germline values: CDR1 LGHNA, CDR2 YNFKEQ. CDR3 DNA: TGTGCCAGCAGCCAGCCCGGACAGGGCGCTACTCAGCAGTACTTC. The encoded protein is CASSQPGQGATQQYF.

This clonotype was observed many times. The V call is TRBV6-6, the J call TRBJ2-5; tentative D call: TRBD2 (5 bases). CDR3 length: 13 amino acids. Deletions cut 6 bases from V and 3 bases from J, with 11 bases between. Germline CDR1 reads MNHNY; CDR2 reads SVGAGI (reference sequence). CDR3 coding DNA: TGTGCCAGCAGGAGGGTTGGCGAAGAGACCCAGTACTTC. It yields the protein CASRRVGEETQYF.

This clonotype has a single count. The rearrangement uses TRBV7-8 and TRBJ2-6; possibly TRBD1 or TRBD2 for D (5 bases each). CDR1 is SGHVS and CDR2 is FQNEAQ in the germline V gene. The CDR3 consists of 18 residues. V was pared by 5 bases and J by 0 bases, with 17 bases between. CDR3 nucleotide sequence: TGTGCCAGCAGCCACACAGTAGCTGGGGGCTCTGGGGCCAACGTCCTGACTTTC. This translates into CASSHTVAGGSGANVLTF.

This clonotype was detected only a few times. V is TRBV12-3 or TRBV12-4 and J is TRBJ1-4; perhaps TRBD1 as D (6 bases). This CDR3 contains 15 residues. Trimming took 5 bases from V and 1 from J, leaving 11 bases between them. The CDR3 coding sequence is TGTGCCAGCAGTCCCGGAGGGGGAACTAATGAAAAACTGTTTTTT. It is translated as CASSPGGGTNEKLFF.

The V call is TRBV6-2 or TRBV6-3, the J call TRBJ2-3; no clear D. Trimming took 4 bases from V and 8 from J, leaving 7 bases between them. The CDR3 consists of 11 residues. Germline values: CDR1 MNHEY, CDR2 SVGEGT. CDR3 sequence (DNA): TGTGCCAGCAGTTCCTCCCCTACGCAGTATTTT. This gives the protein CASSSSPTQYF.

The CDR3 coding sequence is TGTGCCAGCACCGTAGCGGGGGAATGGGGAGAGACCCAGTACTTC. It yields the protein CASTVAGEWGETQYF. The V call is TRBV5-5, the J call TRBJ2-5, with 9 bases that match TRBD2. V was pared by 6 bases and J by 4 bases, with 10 bases of the junction left unmatched. This CDR3 spans 15 amino acids. Germline-derived CDR1 and CDR2 are SGHKS and YYEKEE (reference sequence).

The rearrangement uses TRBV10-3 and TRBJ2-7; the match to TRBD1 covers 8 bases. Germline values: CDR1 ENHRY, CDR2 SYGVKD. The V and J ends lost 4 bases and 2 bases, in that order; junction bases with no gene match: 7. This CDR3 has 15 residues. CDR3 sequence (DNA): TGTGCCATCAGTGCCCCCGGACAGGGTACCTACGAGCAGTACTTC. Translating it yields CAISAPGQGTYEQYF.

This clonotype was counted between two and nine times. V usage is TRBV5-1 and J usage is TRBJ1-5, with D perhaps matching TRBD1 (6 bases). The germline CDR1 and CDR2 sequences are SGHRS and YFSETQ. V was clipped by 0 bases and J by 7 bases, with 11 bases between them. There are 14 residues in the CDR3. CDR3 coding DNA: TGCGCCAGCAGCTTGGGGGGGGGCTTACAGCCCCAGCATTTT. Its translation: CASSLGGGLQPQHF.

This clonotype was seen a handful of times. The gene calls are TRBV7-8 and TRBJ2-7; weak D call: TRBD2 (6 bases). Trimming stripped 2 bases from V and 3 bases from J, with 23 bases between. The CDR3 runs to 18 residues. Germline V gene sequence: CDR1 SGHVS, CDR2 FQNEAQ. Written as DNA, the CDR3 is TGTGCCAGCAGCTTAAAATCCCGGCGGGGAAGAGTCCTCTACGAGCAGTACTTC. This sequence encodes CASSLKSRRGRVLYEQYF.

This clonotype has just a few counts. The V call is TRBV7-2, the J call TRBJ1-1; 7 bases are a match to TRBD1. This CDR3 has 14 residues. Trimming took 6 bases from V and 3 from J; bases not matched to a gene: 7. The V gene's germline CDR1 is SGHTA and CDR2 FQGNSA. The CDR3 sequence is CASSSGTAYTEAFF. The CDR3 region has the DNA TGTGCCAGCAGTTCCGGGACAGCATACACTGAAGCTTTCTTT.

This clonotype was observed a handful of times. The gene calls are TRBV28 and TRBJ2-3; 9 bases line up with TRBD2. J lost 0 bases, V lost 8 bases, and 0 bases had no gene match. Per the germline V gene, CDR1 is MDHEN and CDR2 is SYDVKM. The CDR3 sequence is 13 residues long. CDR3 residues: CASLAGSTDTQYF. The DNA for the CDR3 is TGTGCCAGCCTAGCGGGAAGCACAGATACGCAGTATTTT.

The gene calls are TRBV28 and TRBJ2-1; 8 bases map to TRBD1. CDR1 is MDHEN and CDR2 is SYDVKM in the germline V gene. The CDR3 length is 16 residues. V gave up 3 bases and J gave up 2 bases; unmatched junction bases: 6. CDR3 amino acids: CASSFQTGATYNEQFF. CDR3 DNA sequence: TGTGCCAGCAGTTTCCAGACAGGGGCGACCTACAATGAGCAGTTCTTC. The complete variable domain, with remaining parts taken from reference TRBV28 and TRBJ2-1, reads DVKVTQSSRYLVKRTGEKVFLECVQDMDHENMFWYRQDPGLGLRLIYFSYDVKMKEKGDIPEGYSVSREKKERFSLILESASTNQTSMYLCASSFQTGATYNEQFFGPGTRLTVL.

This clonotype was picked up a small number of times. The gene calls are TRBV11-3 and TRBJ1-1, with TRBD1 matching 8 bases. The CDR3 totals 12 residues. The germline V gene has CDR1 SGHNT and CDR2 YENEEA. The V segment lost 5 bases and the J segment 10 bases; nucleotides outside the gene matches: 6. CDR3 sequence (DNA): TGTGCCAGCAGCCCGACAGGGGTTGTAGCTTTCTTT. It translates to CASSPTGVVAFF.

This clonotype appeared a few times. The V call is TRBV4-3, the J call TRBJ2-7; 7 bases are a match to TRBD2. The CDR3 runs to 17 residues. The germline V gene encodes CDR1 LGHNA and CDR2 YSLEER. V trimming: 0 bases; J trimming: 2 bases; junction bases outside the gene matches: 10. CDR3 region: CASSQDGGVGGTYEQYF. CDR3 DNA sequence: TGCGCCAGCAGCCAAGATGGTGGGGTCGGGGGGACCTACGAGCAGTACTTC.

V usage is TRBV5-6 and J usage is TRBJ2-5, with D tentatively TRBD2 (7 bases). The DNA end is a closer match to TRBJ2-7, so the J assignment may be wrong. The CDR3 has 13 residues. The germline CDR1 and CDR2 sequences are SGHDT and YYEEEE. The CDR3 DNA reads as TGTGCCAGCAGCTTGGGGGGGGGCACCGAGCAGTACTTC. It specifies CASSLGGGTEQYF.

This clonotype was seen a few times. CDR3 amino acids: CACTSGGANEQFF. CDR3 in DNA: TGCGCCTGCACTAGCGGGGGGGCCAATGAGCAGTTCTTC. This chain links TRBV5-1 with TRBJ2-1; 13 bases are a match to TRBD2. The CDR3 has 13 residues. V shed 10 bases, J shed 6 bases, and the junction held 4 bases outside the gene matches. CDR1 is SGHRS and CDR2 is YFSETQ in the germline V gene.

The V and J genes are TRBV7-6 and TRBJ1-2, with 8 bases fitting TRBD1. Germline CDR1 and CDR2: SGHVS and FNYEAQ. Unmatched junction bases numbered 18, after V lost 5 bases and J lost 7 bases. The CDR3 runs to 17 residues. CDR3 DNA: TGTGCCAGCAGCCCCGGACAGGGAATTTTTCTTGTCGTTGGCTACACCTTC. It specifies CASSPGQGIFLVVGYTF.

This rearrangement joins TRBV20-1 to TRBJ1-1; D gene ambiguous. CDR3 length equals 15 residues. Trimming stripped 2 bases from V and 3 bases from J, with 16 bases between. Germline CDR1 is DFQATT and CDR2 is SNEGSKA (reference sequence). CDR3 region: CSARRAAAPDTEAFF. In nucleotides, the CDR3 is TGCAGTGCTAGAAGGGCCGCCGCCCCGGACACTGAAGCTTTCTTT.

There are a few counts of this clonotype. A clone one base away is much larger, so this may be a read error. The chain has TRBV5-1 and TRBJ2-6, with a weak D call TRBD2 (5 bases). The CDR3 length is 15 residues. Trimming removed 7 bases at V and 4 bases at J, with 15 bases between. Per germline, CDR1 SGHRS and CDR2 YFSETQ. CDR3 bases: TGCGCCAGCTACCCTGAGGGAGCCGGGGCCAACGTCCTGACTTTC. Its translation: CASYPEGAGANVLTF.

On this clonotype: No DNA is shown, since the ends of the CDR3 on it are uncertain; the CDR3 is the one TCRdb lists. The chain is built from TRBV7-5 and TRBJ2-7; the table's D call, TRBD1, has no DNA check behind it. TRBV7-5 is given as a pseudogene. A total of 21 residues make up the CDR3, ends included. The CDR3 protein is CISVSEATDRDPPPTPYEQYF.

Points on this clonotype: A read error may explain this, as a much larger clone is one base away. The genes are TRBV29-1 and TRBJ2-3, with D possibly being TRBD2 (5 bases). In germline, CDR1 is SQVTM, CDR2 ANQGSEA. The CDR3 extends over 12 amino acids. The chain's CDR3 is CSVTAGTDMQYF. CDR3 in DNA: TGCAGCGTAACCGCGGGCACAGATATGCAGTATTTT.

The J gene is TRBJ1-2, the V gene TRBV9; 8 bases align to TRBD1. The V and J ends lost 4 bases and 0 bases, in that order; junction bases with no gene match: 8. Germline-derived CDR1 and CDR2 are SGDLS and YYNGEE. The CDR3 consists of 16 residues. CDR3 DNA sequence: TGTGCCAGCAGCAATCCTACAGGGGGAGCTAACTATGGCTACACCTTC. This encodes CASSNPTGGANYGYTF.

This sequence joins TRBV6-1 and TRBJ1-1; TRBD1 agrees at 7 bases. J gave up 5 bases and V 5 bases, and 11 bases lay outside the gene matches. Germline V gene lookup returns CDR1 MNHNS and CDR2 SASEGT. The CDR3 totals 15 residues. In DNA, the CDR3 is TGTGCCAGCAGTTCCCGGACAGGTGTTGAGACTGAAGCTTTCTTT. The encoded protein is CASSSRTGVETEAFF.

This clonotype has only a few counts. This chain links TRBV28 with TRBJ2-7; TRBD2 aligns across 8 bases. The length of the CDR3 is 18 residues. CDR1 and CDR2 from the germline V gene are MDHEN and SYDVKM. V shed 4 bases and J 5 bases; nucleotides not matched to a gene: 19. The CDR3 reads CASSSPSWRGVTTHEQYF. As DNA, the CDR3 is TGTGCCAGCAGTTCCCCCTCGTGGCGGGGGGTTACTACCCACGAGCAGTACTTC.

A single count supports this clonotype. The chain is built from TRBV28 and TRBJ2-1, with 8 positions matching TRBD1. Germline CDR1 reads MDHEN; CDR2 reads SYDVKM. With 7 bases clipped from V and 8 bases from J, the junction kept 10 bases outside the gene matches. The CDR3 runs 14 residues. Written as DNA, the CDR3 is TGTGCCAGCACCCGGACAGGGAGCGTGGATGAGCAGTTCTTC. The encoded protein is CASTRTGSVDEQFF.